This T cell receptor (beta chain) originates from a study of T-cell memory formation after mild COVID-19. MiXCR, applied by TCRdb to the 5' RACE reads, yields one record per CDR3 protein. The sample lists about 410,000 distinct CDR3 sequences; about a sixth were seen once. Study-level findings and limits: Researchers found some responding clones in pre-infection memory, a sign that cross-reactive memory joined.

As concerns this clonotype: What it binds is not known.

The CDR3 extends over 15 amino acids. Trimming left V 0 bases short and J 2 bases short, with 11 bases between. CDR1 is MNHEY, CDR2 SMNVEV, per germline (reference sequence). J is TRBJ2-7 and V is TRBV27; D unclear. The TCR was taken from a man younger than 30 who had mild COVID-19 (a few samples of this study predate the infection). Cell type and time point are not known. The sequencing sample was made of PBMCs or a T cell subset sorted from them (not recorded which). The chain's CDR3 is CASSLSAGKAYEQYF. CDR3 in DNA: TGTGCCAGCAGTTTATCCGCTGGGAAGGCCTACGAGCAGTACTTC.